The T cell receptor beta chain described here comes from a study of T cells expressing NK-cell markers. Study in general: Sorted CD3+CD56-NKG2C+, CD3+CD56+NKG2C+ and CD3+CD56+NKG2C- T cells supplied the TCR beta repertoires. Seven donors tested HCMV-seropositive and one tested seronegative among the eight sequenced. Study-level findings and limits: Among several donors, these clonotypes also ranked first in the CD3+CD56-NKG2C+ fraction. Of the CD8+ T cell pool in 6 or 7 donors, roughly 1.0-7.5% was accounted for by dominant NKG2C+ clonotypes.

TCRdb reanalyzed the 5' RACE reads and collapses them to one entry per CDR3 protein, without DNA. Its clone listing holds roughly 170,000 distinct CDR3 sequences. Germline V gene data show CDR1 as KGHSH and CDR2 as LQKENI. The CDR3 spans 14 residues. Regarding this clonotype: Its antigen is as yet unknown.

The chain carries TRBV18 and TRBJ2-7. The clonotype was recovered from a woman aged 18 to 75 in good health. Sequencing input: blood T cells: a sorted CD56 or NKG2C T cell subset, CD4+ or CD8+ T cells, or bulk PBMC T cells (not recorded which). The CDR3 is CASSPPTGTYEQYF.